The next 11 T cell receptor beta chains were all read from a single sample in a study of regulatory T cells in long-lasting Graves disease. CDR3-region Arm-PCR and iRepertoire HTBI primers produced the TCR beta libraries. TCRdb used MiXCR to reprocess the multiplex PCR reads, holding one entry per CDR3 protein. The repertoire includes around 400,000 distinct CDR3 sequences, roughly a sixth of them detected once, and 22% sits in the top ten. The time point: newly diagnosed GD, antithyroid drugs for less than 3 months. RNA extracted from PBMCs served as the sequencing template. The sample consisted of peripheral blood mononuclear cells (PBMCs), taken at new diagnosis, from a patient treated with antithyroid drugs. These receptors all come from a female donor with Graves disease.

This clonotype has a count of ten or more. The rearrangement joins TRBV6-5 to TRBJ1-1; D unresolved. Trimming cost V 3 bases and J 6 bases, with 17 bases left between them. Germline CDR1 and CDR2: MNHEY and SVGAGI. This CDR3 is 15 amino acids long. The DNA of the CDR3 is TGTGCCAGCAGTTATCGGATCCGAGTGGGCGCTGAAGCTTTCTTT. Amino acid sequence: CASSYRIRVGAEAFF.

This clonotype was picked up many times. The rearrangement joins TRBV5-1 to TRBJ1-1, with 12 bases aligning to TRBD1. CDR1 and CDR2 (germline): SGHRS, YFSETQ. CDR3 size: 17 residues. The ends lost 2 bases at V and 3 bases at J; junction bases unmatched: 8. CDR3 protein: CASSFGTGGPRDTEAFF. CDR3 sequence (DNA): TGCGCCAGCAGCTTTGGGACAGGGGGCCCCCGGGACACTGAAGCTTTCTTT.

This clonotype was counted many times. V is TRBV12-5 and J is TRBJ1-2, with a weak D call TRBD1 (6 bases). The CDR3 runs to 15 residues. Germline V gives CDR1 LGHNT, CDR2 FRNRAP. V was clipped by 6 bases and J by 3 bases, with 17 bases between them. The CDR3 DNA reads TGTGCTAGTGGCAAGGGGGGCCCGGTGGACTATGGCTACACCTTC. It encodes CASGKGGPVDYGYTF.

The V gene is TRBV11-2, the J gene TRBJ2-1, with D perhaps TRBD2 (6 bases). This CDR3 is built from 16 residues. Trimming pared 1 base from V and 3 bases from J, leaving 13 bases between. Germline V gene lookup returns CDR1 SGHAT and CDR2 FQNNGV. The CDR3 DNA reads as TGTGCCAGCAGCTTAGGAGGTCGCGGGATCTACAATGAGCAGTTCTTC. The encoded protein is CASSLGGRGIYNEQFF.

This clonotype has ten or more counts. This chain links TRBV7-6 with TRBJ2-1; 7 bases agree with TRBD2. The CDR3 is 15 amino acids. The V gene end was trimmed by 3 bases and the J gene end by 8 bases; junction bases not matched to a gene: 10. In germline, CDR1 is SGHVS, CDR2 FNYEAQ. The CDR3 loop is CASSLTSLGSDEQFF. For the CDR3, the DNA is TGTGCCAGCAGCTTGACTAGCCTTGGTTCGGATGAGCAGTTCTTC.

This clonotype came up many times. The chain combines TRBV2 with TRBJ1-4, with 7 nucleotides matching TRBD1. J lost 8 bases, V lost 1 base, and 4 bases had no gene match. Per the germline V gene, CDR1 is SNHLY and CDR2 is FYNNEI. The CDR3 is made up of 14 amino acids. CDR3 sequence (DNA): TGTGCCAGCAGTGAAGAGTGGACAGGAGAAAAACTGTTTTTT. This sequence encodes CASSEEWTGEKLFF.

This chain connects TRBV19 to TRBJ1-5; D is unresolved. This CDR3 is 13 amino acids long. Germline V lookup: CDR1 LNHDA, CDR2 SQIVND (reference sequence). Deletions cut 6 bases from V and 5 bases from J, with 11 bases between. CDR3 bases: TGTGCCAGTAGAGGAGGGAGGTATCAGCCCCAGCATTTT. The encoded protein is CASRGGRYQPQHF.

This clonotype was seen ten or more times. The V and J genes are TRBV11-2 and TRBJ2-3; D possibly corresponds to TRBD2 (5 bases). The ends were cut back, 2 bases at V and 5 bases at J, with 11 bases in the middle. There are 14 residues in the CDR3. CDR1 is SGHAT and CDR2 is FQNNGV in the germline V gene. CDR3 region: CASSLSSRGDTQYF. CDR3 nucleotides: TGTGCCAGCAGCTTATCTAGCCGGGGAGATACGCAGTATTTT. The full variable domain, with the rest looked up from reference TRBV11-2 and TRBJ2-3, is EAGVAQSPRYKIIEKRQSVAFWCNPISGHATLYWYQQILGQGPKLLIQFQNNGVVDDSQLPKDRFSAERLKGVDSTLKIQPAKLEDSAVYLCASSLSSRGDTQYFGPGTRLTVL.

This clonotype appeared many times. The chain carries TRBV20-1 and TRBJ2-7; D gene ambiguous. V gave up 5 bases and J gave up 2 bases, with 10 bases separating them. This CDR3 region has 12 residues. Germline CDR1 and CDR2: DFQATT and SNEGSKA (reference sequence). The CDR3 reads CSAVDTTYEQYF. In DNA form, the CDR3 reads TGCAGTGCTGTTGACACCACCTACGAGCAGTACTTC.

This clonotype has at least ten counts. The chain employs TRBV20-1 and TRBJ2-3, with 8 bases matching TRBD2. The CDR3 covers 13 residues. Trimming removed 3 bases from V and 6 bases from J; junction bases left unmatched: 5. The germline gives CDR1 DFQATT, CDR2 SNEGSKA (reference sequence). The DNA for the CDR3 is TGCAGTGCTAGGGTAGCGGGAAGGGATACGCAGTATTTT. Its translation is CSARVAGRDTQYF.

This clonotype was recorded at least ten times. The chain has TRBV7-9 and TRBJ1-2; D is undetermined. The CDR3 runs 12 residues. The V end was cut by 1 base, the J end by 6 bases, with 6 bases between. CDR1 is SEHNR, CDR2 FQNEAQ, per germline (reference sequence). In DNA form, the CDR3 reads TGTGCCAGCAGCTTAGGGGCGGATGGCTACACCTTC. Translation: CASSLGADGYTF.